This is a list of T cell receptor beta chains from one sample in a study of CD8 T cells in Susac syndrome. TCRdb ran MiXCR on the immunoSEQ multiplex PCR reads and lists one entry per CDR3 protein. Of some 400,000 distinct CDR3 sequences in the sample, approximately 85% are singletons; the top ten hold 0.12%. The sample comprised CD8+ T cells from PBMCs. All receptors come from a human donor with multiple sclerosis. Each CDR3 is given with its conserved first and last residue. Fields, in order: D gene, J gene, V gene, clone size, CDR3 protein, CDR3 DNA. D genes are given only for firm matches. Only part of the rows carry a size: once, few, many, or a class if the clone is expanded.

d_call: TRBD1
j_call: TRBJ1-6
v_call: TRBV30
clone_size: -
cdr3_aa: CAKGQGNSPLHF
cdr3_nt: TGTGCCAAGGGACAGGGGAATTCACCCCTCCACTTT

d_call: -
j_call: TRBJ1-2
v_call: TRBV3-1
clone_size: -
cdr3_aa: CASSQKNRVDGDGYTF
cdr3_nt: TGTGCCAGCAGCCAAAAGAACAGGGTCGACGGCGACGGCTACACCTTC

d_call: -
j_call: TRBJ1-1
v_call: TRBV7-9
clone_size: -
cdr3_aa: CASSPPEGGTNTEAFF
cdr3_nt: TGTGCCAGCAGCCCACCGGAGGGAGGAACGAACACTGAAGCTTTCTTT

d_call: -
j_call: TRBJ1-6
v_call: TRBV27
clone_size: -
cdr3_aa: CASRPAIGGNSPLHF
cdr3_nt: TGTGCCAGCAGACCTGCGATAGGGGGTAATTCACCCCTCCACTTT

d_call: TRBD1
j_call: TRBJ2-7
v_call: TRBV4-1
clone_size: -
cdr3_aa: CASSQVTGDSYEQYF
cdr3_nt: TGCGCCAGCAGCCAAGTGACAGGGGATTCCTACGAGCAGTACTTC

d_call: -
j_call: TRBJ2-2
v_call: TRBV6-5
clone_size: -
cdr3_aa: CASSSGKGLNTGELFF
cdr3_nt: TGTGCCAGCAGTTCTGGCAAGGGATTAAACACCGGGGAGCTGTTTTTT

d_call: TRBD1
j_call: TRBJ1-5
v_call: TRBV27
clone_size: -
cdr3_aa: CASSPHHRGLDQPQHF
cdr3_nt: TGTGCCAGCAGTCCACACCACAGGGGGCTGGATCAGCCCCAGCATTTT

d_call: TRBD1
j_call: TRBJ1-6
v_call: TRBV6-5
clone_size: -
cdr3_aa: CASSLTGGGNSPLHF
cdr3_nt: TGTGCCAGCAGTCTGACAGGGGGTGGTAATTCACCCCTCCACTTT

d_call: TRBD1
j_call: TRBJ2-5
v_call: TRBV6-1
clone_size: few
cdr3_aa: CASSDWDRRQETQYF
cdr3_nt: TGTGCCAGCAGTGACTGGGACAGGCGACAAGAGACCCAGTACTTC

d_call: TRBD2
j_call: TRBJ2-3
v_call: TRBV20-1
clone_size: -
cdr3_aa: CSATLAADTQYF
cdr3_nt: TGCAGTGCTACGCTAGCGGCAGATACGCAGTATTTT

d_call: TRBD1
j_call: TRBJ1-2
v_call: TRBV29-1
clone_size: once
cdr3_aa: CSGTTGTANYGYTF
cdr3_nt: TGCAGCGGGACGACAGGGACAGCTAACTATGGCTACACCTTC

d_call: TRBD2
j_call: TRBJ2-1
v_call: TRBV15
clone_size: -
cdr3_aa: CATSEFRTSGSIKGEQFF
cdr3_nt: TGTGCCACCAGCGAATTTCGGACTAGCGGGAGTATCAAGGGTGAGCAGTTCTTC

d_call: -
j_call: TRBJ1-4
v_call: TRBV4-1
clone_size: -
cdr3_aa: CASSQIVRPDEKLFF
cdr3_nt: TGCGCCAGCAGCCAAATTGTTCGTCCGGATGAAAAACTGTTTTTT

d_call: TRBD1
j_call: TRBJ1-2
v_call: TRBV7-8
clone_size: -
cdr3_aa: CASSSPGQGARWGYTF
cdr3_nt: TGTGCCAGCAGCTCCCCGGGACAGGGGGCGCGGTGGGGCTACACCTTC

d_call: -
j_call: TRBJ1-1
v_call: TRBV12-3/TRBV12-4
clone_size: -
cdr3_aa: CASSSLPGQYEAFF
cdr3_nt: TGTGCCAGCAGTTCCCTCCCCGGACAGTATGAAGCTTTCTTT

d_call: -
j_call: TRBJ1-6
v_call: TRBV6-5
clone_size: -
cdr3_aa: CASSYFSVKDLYNSPLHF
cdr3_nt: TGTGCCAGCAGTTACTTTTCCGTCAAGGACTTATATAATTCACCCCTCCACTTT

d_call: -
j_call: TRBJ2-5
v_call: TRBV7-6
clone_size: -
cdr3_aa: CASSEGLKSQYQETQYF
cdr3_nt: TGTGCCAGCAGCGAGGGGCTCAAATCACAGTACCAAGAGACCCAGTACTTC

d_call: TRBD2
j_call: TRBJ2-1
v_call: TRBV27
clone_size: -
cdr3_aa: CASSFLSGSLEEQFF
cdr3_nt: TGTGCCAGCAGTTTTCTTAGCGGGAGTTTAGAAGAGCAGTTCTTC

d_call: -
j_call: TRBJ1-2
v_call: TRBV14
clone_size: -
cdr3_aa: CASSQGQSFYGYTF
cdr3_nt: TGTGCCAGCAGCCAAGGGCAGAGTTTCTATGGCTACACCTTC

d_call: TRBD1
j_call: TRBJ2-7
v_call: TRBV6-1
clone_size: few
cdr3_aa: CASSDLGQGFSYEQYF
cdr3_nt: TGTGCCAGCAGTGACCTCGGACAGGGTTTTTCCTACGAGCAGTACTTC

d_call: -
j_call: TRBJ1-2
v_call: TRBV27
clone_size: -
cdr3_aa: CASSLAGQGSIRGYTF
cdr3_nt: TGTGCCAGCAGTTTAGCCGGCCAGGGGAGTATACGTGGCTACACCTTC

d_call: -
j_call: TRBJ2-7
v_call: TRBV5-4
clone_size: -
cdr3_aa: CASSLGVPAYEQYF
cdr3_nt: TGTGCCAGCTCCCTGGGGGTTCCCGCCTACGAGCAGTACTTC

d_call: TRBD1
j_call: TRBJ2-2
v_call: TRBV4-2
clone_size: -
cdr3_aa: CASSHPSGQGETGELFF
cdr3_nt: TGTGCCAGCAGCCATCCCAGCGGACAGGGAGAAACCGGGGAGCTGTTTTTT

d_call: -
j_call: TRBJ2-7
v_call: TRBV27
clone_size: -
cdr3_aa: CASSPTPLTRTNYEQYF
cdr3_nt: TGTGCCAGCAGCCCCACCCCGCTTACAAGGACGAATTACGAGCAGTACTTC

d_call: TRBD1
j_call: TRBJ1-1
v_call: TRBV20-1
clone_size: -
cdr3_aa: CSAFGQVNTEAFF
cdr3_nt: TGCAGTGCTTTTGGACAGGTGAACACTGAAGCTTTCTTT

d_call: TRBD1
j_call: TRBJ2-2
v_call: TRBV7-9
clone_size: -
cdr3_aa: CASSLGGTGGGTGELFF
cdr3_nt: TGTGCCAGCAGCTTAGGGGGGACAGGAGGTGGTACCGGGGAGCTGTTTTTT

d_call: -
j_call: TRBJ2-7
v_call: TRBV27
clone_size: few
cdr3_aa: CASSSQGPSYEQYF
cdr3_nt: TGTGCCAGCAGTTCCCAAGGTCCCTCCTACGAGCAGTACTTC

d_call: -
j_call: TRBJ2-3
v_call: TRBV7-6
clone_size: once
cdr3_aa: CASSGDASLTDTQYF
cdr3_nt: TGTGCCAGCAGCGGTGACGCGTCACTCACAGATACGCAGTATTTT

d_call: -
j_call: TRBJ1-6
v_call: TRBV5-1
clone_size: -
cdr3_aa: CASSLGTLDSPLHF
cdr3_nt: TGCGCCAGCAGCCTCGGGACGCTGGATTCACCCCTCCACTTT

d_call: -
j_call: TRBJ2-7
v_call: TRBV5-1
clone_size: -
cdr3_aa: CASSSTGTEVHEQYF
cdr3_nt: TGCGCCAGCAGCTCAACCGGGACCGAAGTCCACGAGCAGTACTTC

d_call: TRBD1
j_call: TRBJ2-1
v_call: TRBV11-1
clone_size: -
cdr3_aa: CASSFRDRGKGEQFF
cdr3_nt: TGTGCCAGCAGCTTCCGGGACAGGGGGAAAGGTGAGCAGTTCTTC

d_call: -
j_call: TRBJ1-2
v_call: TRBV6-1
clone_size: -
cdr3_aa: CASSDQAEITYGYTF
cdr3_nt: TGTGCCAGCAGTGACCAGGCCGAAATTACTTATGGCTACACCTTC

d_call: -
j_call: TRBJ1-2
v_call: TRBV7-2
clone_size: -
cdr3_aa: CASTSPVGGYTF
cdr3_nt: TGTGCCAGCACCTCTCCAGTTGGTGGCTACACCTTC

d_call: -
j_call: TRBJ1-3
v_call: TRBV30
clone_size: -
cdr3_aa: CAWSSTESRNTIYF
cdr3_nt: TGTGCCTGGAGCTCCACCGAGTCTAGAAACACCATATATTTT

d_call: -
j_call: TRBJ1-1
v_call: TRBV4-1
clone_size: -
cdr3_aa: CASSQTLSLWGGHMNTEAFF
cdr3_nt: TGCGCCAGCAGCCAAACCCTGAGCTTATGGGGGGGCCACATGAACACTGAAGCTTTCTTT

d_call: -
j_call: TRBJ2-5
v_call: TRBV6-2/TRBV6-3
clone_size: few
cdr3_aa: CASSFWGYQETQYF
cdr3_nt: TGTGCCAGCAGTTTTTGGGGATACCAAGAGACCCAGTACTTC

d_call: -
j_call: TRBJ1-2
v_call: TRBV13
clone_size: -
cdr3_aa: CASSLGWQEATF
cdr3_nt: TGTGCCAGCAGCTTAGGCTGGCAGGAGGCCACCTTC

d_call: TRBD2
j_call: TRBJ2-7
v_call: TRBV27
clone_size: -
cdr3_aa: CASSLSGGAFHEQYF
cdr3_nt: TGTGCCAGCAGTTTGTCGGGAGGTGCTTTCCACGAGCAGTACTTC

d_call: TRBD1
j_call: TRBJ1-2
v_call: TRBV20-1
clone_size: -
cdr3_aa: CSAPPDREKDYGYTF
cdr3_nt: TGCAGCGCTCCACCCGACAGGGAAAAGGACTATGGCTACACCTTC

d_call: TRBD1
j_call: TRBJ1-6
v_call: TRBV28
clone_size: -
cdr3_aa: CASSQHPGTGGYNSPLHF
cdr3_nt: TGTGCCAGCAGCCAACACCCCGGGACAGGGGGCTATAATTCACCCCTCCACTTT

d_call: TRBD2
j_call: TRBJ2-3
v_call: TRBV10-3
clone_size: -
cdr3_aa: CAISRTSGSTDTQYF
cdr3_nt: TGTGCCATCAGTCGGACTAGCGGGAGCACAGATACGCAGTATTTT

d_call: TRBD2
j_call: TRBJ2-1
v_call: TRBV5-4
clone_size: once
cdr3_aa: CASSPAGVGEQFF
cdr3_nt: TGTGCCAGCAGCCCCGCGGGGGTAGGGGAGCAGTTCTTC

d_call: TRBD1
j_call: TRBJ1-6
v_call: TRBV5-5
clone_size: -
cdr3_aa: CASSLGGQGFSPLHF
cdr3_nt: TGTGCCAGCAGCTTGGGGGGACAGGGCTTCTCACCCCTCCACTTT

d_call: TRBD1
j_call: TRBJ2-7
v_call: TRBV10-2
clone_size: -
cdr3_aa: CASSPQGALIYEQYF
cdr3_nt: TGCGCCAGCAGTCCTCAGGGGGCCTTGATCTACGAGCAGTACTTC

d_call: -
j_call: TRBJ1-2
v_call: TRBV30
clone_size: few
cdr3_aa: CAWSLGRGGYTF
cdr3_nt: TGTGCCTGGAGCCTCGGCAGGGGCGGCTACACCTTC

d_call: TRBD2
j_call: TRBJ2-1
v_call: TRBV19
clone_size: -
cdr3_aa: CASSMGLDHNEQFF
cdr3_nt: TGTGCCAGTAGTATGGGACTAGACCACAATGAGCAGTTTTTC

d_call: -
j_call: TRBJ2-7
v_call: TRBV10-2
clone_size: -
cdr3_aa: CASSERQGREQYF
cdr3_nt: TGCGCCAGCAGTGAGAGGCAGGGGAGGGAGCAGTACTTC

d_call: -
j_call: TRBJ2-7
v_call: TRBV5-1
clone_size: -
cdr3_aa: CASSLAVGNFYEQYF
cdr3_nt: TGCGCCAGCAGCTTGGCCGTCGGCAATTTCTACGAGCAGTACTTC

d_call: -
j_call: TRBJ2-7
v_call: TRBV6-5
clone_size: -
cdr3_aa: CASSYSPGTYEQYF
cdr3_nt: TGTGCCAGCAGTTACTCCCCCGGGACCTACGAGCAGTACTTC

d_call: -
j_call: TRBJ2-2
v_call: TRBV19
clone_size: -
cdr3_aa: CASSMGDTGELFF
cdr3_nt: TGTGCCAGTAGTATGGGCGACACCGGGGAGCTGTTTTTT

d_call: -
j_call: TRBJ1-1
v_call: TRBV11-2
clone_size: few
cdr3_aa: CASSLYLNTEAFF
cdr3_nt: TGTGCCAGCAGCTTATACTTGAACACTGAAGCTTTCTTT

d_call: TRBD1
j_call: TRBJ2-7
v_call: TRBV11-2
clone_size: -
cdr3_aa: CASSLWDRGSYEQYF
cdr3_nt: TGTGCCAGCAGCTTATGGGACAGGGGCTCCTACGAGCAGTACTTC

d_call: -
j_call: TRBJ1-1
v_call: TRBV27
clone_size: few
cdr3_aa: CASSLGMGDTEAFF
cdr3_nt: TGTGCCAGCAGTTTAGGTATGGGGGACACTGAAGCTTTCTTT

d_call: -
j_call: TRBJ2-7
v_call: TRBV5-1
clone_size: few
cdr3_aa: CASSGPLGSSSYEQYF
cdr3_nt: TGCGCCAGCAGCGGGCCGCTTGGATCGAGCTCCTACGAGCAGTACTTC